The 20 T cell receptor beta chains below were found in one sample sequenced in a study of cytomegalovirus exposure and HLA in healthy donors. Use of 60 Vbeta and 13 Jbeta primers characterized the PCR. The assay was immunoSEQ multiplex PCR, and TCRdb's table has in-frame clones only and misses some. This table holds about 50,000 clones, around 81% found once. Sequenced input: PBMCs. The receptor set was obtained from a young man in good health and CMV-seropositive.

The chain is built from TRBV10-3 and TRBJ1-2; unclear D gene. The germline V gene encodes CDR1 ENHRY and CDR2 SYGVKD. Trimming shortened V by 4 bases and J by 0 bases, and 9 bases separated the two germline ends. This CDR3 contains 14 residues. The chain's CDR3 is CAISAGISNYGYTF. CDR3 coding DNA: TGTGCCATCAGTGCAGGCATTTCTAACTATGGCTACACCTTC.

This clone was counted between two and nine times. The chain has TRBV29-1 and TRBJ1-1, with D unresolved. V lost 3 bases to trimming and J lost 2 bases, with 4 bases between them. The CDR3 runs 11 residues. Germline V gene lookup returns CDR1 SQVTM and CDR2 ANQGSEA. CDR3 sequence: CSVDSNTEAFF. CDR3 in DNA: TGCAGCGTTGACAGTAACACTGAAGCTTTCTTT.

V and J are TRBV11-2 and TRBJ1-5, with 7 bases lining up with TRBD1. Trimming at V came to 4 bases and at J to 3 bases, leaving 6 bases not matched to a gene. The CDR3 loop spans 15 amino acids. Germline CDR1 SGHAT, CDR2 FQNNGV. CDR3 nucleotides: TGTGCCAGCAGCTGGGACAGCGGACACAATCAGCCCCAGCATTTT. It is translated as CASSWDSGHNQPQHF.

V gene TRBV7-9 combines with J gene TRBJ1-1, with D unclear. The CDR3 is 13 amino acids. The germline CDR1 and CDR2 sequences are SEHNR and FQNEAQ (reference sequence). The V gene lost 2 bases and the J gene lost 8 bases, with 12 bases spanning the gap. The CDR3 loop is CASSLSGGYEAFF. CDR3 nucleotides: TGTGCCAGCAGCTTAAGCGGCGGGTACGAAGCTTTCTTT.

The chain links TRBV7-6 to TRBJ2-2, with 8 bases aligning to TRBD2. With V trimmed by 6 bases and J by 5 bases, 11 bases remained unmatched. The CDR3 runs 16 residues. CDR1 is SGHVS, CDR2 FNYEAQ, per germline. The CDR3 reads CASSLGSGGLTGELFF. The CDR3 DNA reads as TGTGCCAGCAGTCTTGGAAGCGGGGGCCTAACCGGGGAGCTGTTTTTT. The full variable domain, its missing parts supplied by reference TRBV7-6 and TRBJ2-2, is GAGVSQSPRYKVTKRGQDVALRCDPISGHVSLYWYRQALGQGPEFLTYFNYEAQQDKSGLPNDRFSAERPEGSISTLTIQRTEQRDSAMYRCASSLGSGGLTGELFFGEGSRLTVL.

The rearrangement uses TRBV4-1 and TRBJ2-3; D may be TRBD2 (5 bases). The CDR3 length is 18 residues. Trimming took 0 bases from V and 2 from J, leaving 18 bases between them. Germline V gene lookup returns CDR1 MGHRA and CDR2 YSYEKL. The CDR3 here is CASSQEAVGGGYTDTQYF. CDR3 DNA sequence: TGCGCCAGCAGCCAAGAAGCCGTCGGCGGAGGTTACACAGATACGCAGTATTTT.

The chain uses TRBV5-6 and TRBJ2-7, with D possibly matching TRBD2 (5 bases). Trimming cost V 2 bases and J 4 bases, with 16 bases left between them. CDR1 SGHDT and CDR2 YYEEEE come from the germline V gene. The CDR3 contains 15 residues. CDR3 amino acids: CASSLRGTRPYEQYF. In DNA form, the CDR3 reads TGTGCCAGCAGCTTACGGGGTACAAGGCCTTACGAGCAGTACTTC. Drawing the rest from reference TRBV5-6 and TRBJ2-7, the complete variable domain is DAGVTQSPTHLIKTRGQQVTLRCSPKSGHDTVSWYQQALGQGPQFIFQYYEEEERQRGNFPDRFSGHQFPNYSSELNVNALLLGDSALYLCASSLRGTRPYEQYFGPGTRLTVT.

The chain employs TRBV28 and TRBJ2-3; 7 bases align to TRBD2. The CDR3 spans 16 residues. Germline values: CDR1 MDHEN, CDR2 SYDVKM. The ends lost 4 bases at V and 0 bases at J; junction bases unmatched: 7. The CDR3 bases are TGTGCCAGCAGTTCCCCCAGCGGGGACAGCACAGATACGCAGTATTTT. Protein sequence: CASSSPSGDSTDTQYF.

The chain joins TRBV6-1 to TRBJ2-1, with D perhaps TRBD1 (6 bases). This CDR3 has 14 amino acids. Germline CDR1 reads MNHNS; CDR2 reads SASEGT. Trimming cost V 7 bases and J 2 bases, with 12 bases left between them. The CDR3 region is CASTRDTTYNEQFF. As DNA, the CDR3 is TGTGCCAGCACCAGGGACACCACCTACAATGAGCAGTTCTTC.

J is TRBJ1-1 and V is TRBV18; the D gene is possibly TRBD1 (5 bases). The CDR3 loop spans 15 amino acids. Trimming left V 4 bases short and J 4 bases short, with 16 bases between. Germline V gene sequence: CDR1 KGHSH, CDR2 LQKENI. CDR3 loop: CASSLRGDSGTEAFF. DNA of the CDR3: TGTGCCAGCTCACTACGGGGGGATTCGGGCACTGAAGCTTTCTTT.

The chain employs TRBV29-1 and TRBJ2-7; 10 bases are a match to TRBD1. From germline, CDR1 is SQVTM and CDR2 ANQGSEA. The CDR3 has 14 residues. Trimming cost V 4 bases and J 4 bases; bases outside gene matches: 7. The CDR3 nucleotides read TGCAGCGTTGCATCCGGACAGGGGGGATACGAGCAGTACTTC. Translated, it gives CSVASGQGGYEQYF.

The chain links TRBV4-1 to TRBJ2-5; 10 positions agree with TRBD1. The J call may be wrong; the DNA end is better matched by TRBJ2-7. The V gene's germline CDR1 is MGHRA and CDR2 YSYEKL. This CDR3 region has 17 residues. CDR3 amino acids: CASSQLHPTGGGYEQYF. The CDR3 DNA follows: TGCGCCAGCAGCCAACTCCATCCGACAGGGGGCGGCTACGAGCAGTACTTC.

The chain joins TRBV28 to TRBJ2-5; maybe TRBD2 (7 bases). The J call may be mistaken, given a closer DNA end match to TRBJ2-7. This CDR3 comprises 15 residues. CDR1 MDHEN and CDR2 SYDVKM come from the germline V gene. CDR3 protein: CASTIDERGGYEQYF. The CDR3 DNA reads TGTGCCAGCACTATTGACGAGAGGGGGGGGTACGAGCAGTACTTC.

This clone has a handful of counts. The rearrangement uses TRBV27 and TRBJ1-5, with D maybe TRBD1 (5 bases). The germline CDR1 and CDR2 sequences are MNHEY and SMNVEV (reference sequence). V gave up 2 bases and J gave up 7 bases, with 9 bases separating them. This CDR3 region has 13 residues. The CDR3 DNA follows: TGTGCCAGCAGTTTAGGGGGGAGCCAGCCCCAGCATTTT. This sequence encodes CASSLGGSQPQHF.

This rearrangement joins TRBV5-4 to TRBJ2-3; 7 nucleotides line up with TRBD1. The length of the CDR3 is 14 residues. The V segment lost 3 bases and the J segment 6 bases; nucleotides outside the gene matches: 7. In germline, CDR1 is SGHNT, CDR2 YYREEE (reference sequence). The CDR3 nucleotides read TGTGCCAGCAGCTCAAACAGGGGAATTGATACGCAGTATTTT. Protein product: CASSSNRGIDTQYF.

The V and J genes are TRBV5-1 and TRBJ1-1; D gene ambiguous. This CDR3 is built from 17 residues. The germline CDR1 and CDR2 sequences are SGHRS and YFSETQ. The V gene lost 4 bases and the J gene lost 3 bases, with 22 bases spanning the gap. As DNA, the CDR3 is TGCGCCAGCAGCCTCGAGTCAGTTGAGGGTACCGACACTGAAGCTTTCTTT. It is translated as CASSLESVEGTDTEAFF. The complete variable domain, with remaining parts taken from reference TRBV5-1 and TRBJ1-1, reads KAGVTQTPRYLIKTRGQQVTLSCSPISGHRSVSWYQQTPGQGLQFLFEYFSETQRNKGNFPGRFSGRQFSNSRSEMNVSTLELGDSALYLCASSLESVEGTDTEAFFGQGTRLTVV.

J is TRBJ1-4 and V is TRBV28, with a possible D match to TRBD1 (5 bases). The CDR3 has 14 residues. Germline CDR1 MDHEN, CDR2 SYDVKM. The V gene lost 8 bases and the J gene lost 2 bases, with 12 bases spanning the gap. In nucleotides, the CDR3 is TGTGCCAGCTTCCAGGGAGGGACTAATGAAAAACTGTTTTTT. This codes for CASFQGGTNEKLFF.

The rearrangement joins TRBV27 to TRBJ1-1, with 8 bases fitting TRBD1. V dropped 1 base and J dropped 0; count of bases not matched to a gene: 7. The CDR3 length is 17 residues. Per the germline V gene, CDR1 is MNHEY and CDR2 is SMNVEV (reference sequence). The DNA of the CDR3 is TGTGCCAGCAGTTTATTCGGGACAGGCCCCATGAACACTGAAGCTTTCTTT. This encodes CASSLFGTGPMNTEAFF.

The chain joins TRBV28 to TRBJ1-1; 8 bases are shared with TRBD1. The germline V gene encodes CDR1 MDHEN and CDR2 SYDVKM. The CDR3 loop spans 14 amino acids. J was trimmed by 2 bases and V by 6 bases; bases with no gene match: 5. DNA for the CDR3: TGTGCCAGCAGCCACGGACAGGGCAACACTGAAGCTTTCTTT. Residues: CASSHGQGNTEAFF.

V and J are TRBV9 and TRBJ2-3; D may be TRBD1 (6 bases). Germline V gene lookup returns CDR1 SGDLS and CDR2 YYNGEE. Trimming cost V 0 bases and J 0 bases, with 14 bases left between them. This CDR3 contains 17 residues. CDR3: CASSVAAGTLSTDTQYF. The CDR3 nucleotides are TGTGCCAGCAGCGTAGCGGCCGGGACACTAAGCACAGATACGCAGTATTTT.